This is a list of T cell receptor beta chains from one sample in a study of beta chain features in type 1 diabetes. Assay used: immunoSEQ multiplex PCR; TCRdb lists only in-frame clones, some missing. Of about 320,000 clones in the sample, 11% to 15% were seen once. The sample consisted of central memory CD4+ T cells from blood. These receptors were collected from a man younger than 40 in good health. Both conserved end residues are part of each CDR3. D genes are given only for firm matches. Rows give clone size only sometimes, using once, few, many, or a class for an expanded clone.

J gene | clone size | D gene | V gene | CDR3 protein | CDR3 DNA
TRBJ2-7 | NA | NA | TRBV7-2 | CASSQRLQYEQYF | TGCGCCAGCAGCCAAAGGTTACAGTACGAGCAGTACTTC
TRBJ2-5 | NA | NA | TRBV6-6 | CASSYGSVRETQYF | TGTGCCAGCAGTTACGGCAGCGTCCGGGAGACCCAGTACTTC
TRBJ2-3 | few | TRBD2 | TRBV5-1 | CASRTSGGSADTQYF | TGCGCCAGCAGAACTAGCGGGGGATCTGCAGATACGCAGTATTTT
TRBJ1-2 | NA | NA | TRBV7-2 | CASSLAAGAGYGYTF | TGTGCCAGCAGCTTAGCGGCGGGGGCGGGCTATGGCTACACCTTC
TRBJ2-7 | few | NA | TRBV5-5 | CASSPPLRTATYEQYF | TGTGCCAGCAGCCCCCCCCTTAGGACGGCAACCTACGAGCAGTACTTC
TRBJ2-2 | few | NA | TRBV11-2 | CASSLVSGRGGGELFF | TGTGCCAGCAGCTTAGTGTCGGGACGAGGCGGCGGGGAGCTGTTTTTT
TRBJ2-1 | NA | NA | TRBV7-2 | CASSLAGRSYNEQFF | TGTGCCAGCAGCTTAGCGGGGAGATCCTACAATGAGCAGTTCTTC
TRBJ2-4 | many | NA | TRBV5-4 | CASSSGGGLAKNIQYF | TGTGCCAGCAGCTCTGGAGGGGGGTTAGCCAAAAACATTCAGTACTTC
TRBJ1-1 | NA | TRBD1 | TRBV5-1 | CASSLVTGGMNTEAFF | TGCGCCAGCAGCTTGGTGACAGGGGGGATGAACACTGAAGCTTTCTTT
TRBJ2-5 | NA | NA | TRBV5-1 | CASSLGLQETQYF | TGTGCCAGCAGCTTGGGCCTGCAAGAGACCCAGTACTTC
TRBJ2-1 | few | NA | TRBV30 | CAWDRIYNEQFF | TGTGCCTGGGACAGGATTTACAATGAGCAGTTCTTC
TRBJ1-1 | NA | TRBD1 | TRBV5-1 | CASRSGTGSTEAFF | TGCGCCAGCAGGTCCGGGACAGGGTCCACTGAAGCTTTCTTT
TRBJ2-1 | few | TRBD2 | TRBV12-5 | CASLTSGRESSYNEQFF | TGTGCTAGTTTAACTAGCGGGAGGGAAAGCTCCTACAATGAGCAGTTCTTC
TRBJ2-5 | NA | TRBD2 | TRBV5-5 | CASSPGLVQETQYF | TGTGCCAGCAGCCCGGGACTAGTCCAAGAGACCCAGTACTTC
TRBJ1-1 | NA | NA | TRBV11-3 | CASSHRGHDTEAFF | TGTGCCAGCAGCCACCGGGGGCATGACACTGAAGCTTTCTTT
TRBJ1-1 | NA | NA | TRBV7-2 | CASSLNGGANTEAFF | TGTGCCAGCAGCCTAAATGGGGGCGCGAACACTGAAGCTTTCTTT
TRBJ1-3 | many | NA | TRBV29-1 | CSVREGNTIYF | TGCAGCGTTCGAGAGGGAAACACCATATATTTT
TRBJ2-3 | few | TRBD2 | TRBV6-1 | CATTEGGTDTQYF | TGTGCCACAACAGAGGGAGGGACAGATACGCAGTATTTT
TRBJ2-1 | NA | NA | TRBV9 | CASSVDGGLAEQFF | TGTGCCAGCAGCGTAGATGGGGGGTTGGCTGAGCAGTTCTTC
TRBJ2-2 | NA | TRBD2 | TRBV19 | CASYPTSGRKNTGELFF | TGTGCCAGTTATCCGACTAGCGGGAGGAAGAACACCGGGGAGCTGTTTTTT
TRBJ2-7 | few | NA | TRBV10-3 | CASLLSGREQYF | TGTGCCAGCCTCCTCAGTGGTCGCGAGCAGTACTTC
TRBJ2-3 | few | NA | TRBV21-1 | CASTKGLLTDTQYF | TGTGCCAGCACTAAAGGACTTCTCACAGATACGCAGTATTTT
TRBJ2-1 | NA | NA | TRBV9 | CASSVGDYNEQFF | TGTGCCAGCAGCGTCGGGGACTACAATGAGCAGTTCTTC
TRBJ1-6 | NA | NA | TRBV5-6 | CASSLYRFRGKDNSPLHF | TGTGCCAGCAGCTTGTACCGATTCAGGGGTAAGGATAATTCACCCCTCCACTTT